This T cell receptor beta chain was identified in a study of blood T cell repertoires in COVID-19. The data were produced by immunoSEQ multiplex PCR, yet TCRdb's version contains in-frame clones alone and is incomplete. Found here are around 46,000 clones, around nine tenths of them singletons; the top ten hold 16%. The CDR3 is 15 residues long. V lost 3 bases, J lost 5 bases, and 4 bases stayed unmatched. Germline values: CDR1 KGHSH, CDR2 LQKENI. The rearrangement links TRBV18 to TRBJ1-5; 10 bases line up with TRBD1. Source material: peripheral blood. The receptor's source is a man aged 60-69 years with active or convalescent COVID-19. Written as DNA, the CDR3 is TGTGCCAGCTCACCCGACAGGGGGCCCCATCAGCCCCAGCATTTT. Its translation is CASSPDRGPHQPQHF. The entire variable domain, with the rest obtained from reference TRBV18 and TRBJ1-5, is as follows: NAGVMQNPRHLVRRRGQEARLRCSPMKGHSHVYWYRQLPEEGLKFMVYLQKENIIDESGMPKERFSAEFPKEGPSILRIQQVVRGDSAAYFCASSPDRGPHQPQHFGDGTRLSIL.